This T cell receptor (beta chain) was captured in a study of T cell responses to AZD1222 COVID-19 vaccine. Findings and caveats of the study: Mapped onto spike, vaccine-associated CD4 TCRs spanned it and were dominant at 160-218 and 743-854.

Concerning this clone itself: The antigen remains unidentified.

Assay used: immunoSEQ multiplex PCR; TCRdb lists only in-frame clones, some missing. In the table there are under 150,000 clones, 75% to 90% of which are singletons. V was shortened by 6 bases and J by 4 bases, with 15 bases between the two germline ends. The CDR3 spans 14 residues. The germline CDR1 and CDR2 sequences are MNHEY and SVGAGI. Here the sequenced sample was peripheral blood, taken 28 days after the second AZD1222 dose. The J gene is TRBJ1-1, the V gene TRBV6-5, with D uncertain. The sequence came from an adult who received the AZD1222 COVID-19 vaccine. The CDR3 DNA sequence: TGTGCCAGCAGGGACCCCGGGCAGATCACTGAAGCTTTCTTT. This sequence encodes CASRDPGQITEAFF.